This TCR beta chain is drawn from a study of cytomegalovirus exposure and HLA in healthy donors. General study results and limits: In a later analysis, HLA-C alleles had the fewest associated TCRs, DRB1 alleles the most. Most TCR sequences showed up rarely, but some public TCRs showed up in many donors.

The CDR3 consists of 15 residues. Germline-derived CDR1 and CDR2 are LNHDA and SQIVND (reference sequence). A note on this clone: Its target is not known. The junction shows a germline mismatch at one end, possibly a read error.

The PCR made use of 60 Vbeta and 13 Jbeta primers. The repertoire was sequenced with immunoSEQ multiplex PCR; TCRdb's copy has only in-frame clones and lacks some. The table shows around 150,000 clones, with more than 65% occurring only once. The sample consisted of PBMCs. This TCR came from a woman aged 45-59 years in good health and CMV-seronegative. The chain recombines TRBV19 with TRBJ1-4; 7 nucleotides line up with TRBD1. The CDR3 protein is CASSVTGAPNKKLFF. In DNA, the CDR3 is TGTGCCAGTAGCGTAACAGGGGCCCCTAATAAAAAACTGTTTTTT.